This T cell receptor beta chain was identified in a study of Graves' ophthalmopathy and Graves' hyperthyroidism. This clonotype was found a few times. The target antigen is unknown. Using RNA transcripts, the TCR beta CDR3 regions were amplified. Amplification began with first-round RT-PCR using HTBI primers, then second-round multiplex PCR was performed. TCRdb analysed the multiplex PCR reads with MiXCR anew, one entry per CDR3 protein. The data contain approximately 500,000 distinct CDR3 sequences, under 15% of them seen just once; the ten biggest clones take up around 9.8%. In donors with ophthalmopathy, activity was moderate-to-severe, with CAS ≥3, NOSPECS ≥4 and duration under 3 months. The evidence that diagnosis relied on was clinical symptoms, serum thyroxine, TRAb, thyroid ultrasound and orbital computed tomography. The study, taken as a whole, reports: For separating ophthalmopathy from stable hyperthyroidism, a 13-signature model gave over 85% sensitivity and 80% to 84% specificity. In blood, most expanded thyroid clonotypes above 0.001 frequency were also detected.

Material: blood. This TCR derives from a woman aged 25 to 39 with Graves' ophthalmopathy.

CDR3 nucleotides: TGTGCCAGCAGCTTGGAAGGGACCGATTATCCCTACGAGCAGTACTTC. Its protein is CASSLEGTDYPYEQYF. This sequence joins TRBV5-6 and TRBJ2-7, with D tentatively TRBD1 or TRBD2 (5 bases each). Germline values: CDR1 SGHDT, CDR2 YYEEEE. Trimming removed 0 bases at V and 2 bases at J, with 15 bases between. The CDR3 covers 16 residues.